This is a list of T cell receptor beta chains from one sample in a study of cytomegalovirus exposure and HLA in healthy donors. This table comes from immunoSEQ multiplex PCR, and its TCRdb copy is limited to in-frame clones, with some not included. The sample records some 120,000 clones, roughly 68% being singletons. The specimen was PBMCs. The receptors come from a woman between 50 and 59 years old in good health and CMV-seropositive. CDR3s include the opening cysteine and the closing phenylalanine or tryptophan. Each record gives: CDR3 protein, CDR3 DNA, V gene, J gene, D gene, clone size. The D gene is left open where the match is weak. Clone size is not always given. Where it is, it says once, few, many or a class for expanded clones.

cdr3_aa: CASSPPTRGAADTQYF
cdr3_nt: TGTGCCAGCAGCCCTCCCACGCGGGGGGCCGCAGATACGCAGTATTTT
v_call: TRBV7-9
j_call: TRBJ2-3
d_call: TRBD2
clone_size: few

cdr3_aa: CSVETESYEQYF
cdr3_nt: TGCAGCGTGGAGACCGAGAGCTACGAGCAGTACTTC
v_call: TRBV29-1
j_call: TRBJ2-7
d_call: -
clone_size: few

cdr3_aa: CASSTPGTGGNYGYTF
cdr3_nt: TGTGCCAGTAGCACCCCTGGGACAGGGGGTAACTATGGCTACACCTTC
v_call: TRBV19
j_call: TRBJ1-2
d_call: TRBD1
clone_size: -

cdr3_aa: CASSLSSGTGKQPQHF
cdr3_nt: TGTGCCAGCAGCTTATCCTCAGGGACAGGTAAACAGCCCCAGCATTTT
v_call: TRBV7-2
j_call: TRBJ1-5
d_call: TRBD1
clone_size: few

cdr3_aa: CASRLLDSTNNEQFF
cdr3_nt: TGTGCCAGCAGGCTGTTGGACAGTACCAACAATGAGCAGTTCTTC
v_call: TRBV6-5
j_call: TRBJ2-1
d_call: -
clone_size: -

cdr3_aa: CASSQDVMYRDRNYEQYF
cdr3_nt: TGCGCCAGCAGCCAAGACGTAATGTACAGGGACAGAAACTACGAGCAGTACTTC
v_call: TRBV4-1
j_call: TRBJ2-7
d_call: TRBD1
clone_size: few

cdr3_aa: CASRFGDSREPYEQYF
cdr3_nt: TGCGCCAGCAGGTTTGGAGACAGCCGTGAACCCTACGAGCAGTACTTC
v_call: TRBV5-1
j_call: TRBJ2-7
d_call: -
clone_size: -

cdr3_aa: CAIMGAGNEQFF
cdr3_nt: TGTGCCATCATGGGGGCTGGGAATGAGCAGTTCTTC
v_call: TRBV10-3
j_call: TRBJ2-1
d_call: -
clone_size: -

cdr3_aa: CASSELANSYNEQFF
cdr3_nt: TGTGCCAGCAGTGAATTGGCCAACTCCTACAATGAGCAGTTCTTC
v_call: TRBV2
j_call: TRBJ2-1
d_call: -
clone_size: -

cdr3_aa: CASSSQGNDNSPLHF
cdr3_nt: TGTGCCAGCAGTTCACAGGGGAATGATAATTCACCCCTCCACTTT
v_call: TRBV28
j_call: TRBJ1-6
d_call: TRBD1
clone_size: -

cdr3_aa: CASSSYITDTQYF
cdr3_nt: TGTGCCAGCAGCTCTTACATCACAGATACGCAGTATTTT
v_call: TRBV7-2
j_call: TRBJ2-3
d_call: -
clone_size: -

cdr3_aa: CASSRAGYQNTEAFF
cdr3_nt: TGTGCCAGCAGCAGGGCAGGGTACCAGAACACTGAAGCTTTCTTT
v_call: TRBV5-4
j_call: TRBJ1-1
d_call: -
clone_size: once

cdr3_aa: CASARRGPADTQYF
cdr3_nt: TGTGCCAGCGCCAGGAGGGGGCCGGCAGATACGCAGTATTTT
v_call: TRBV6-1
j_call: TRBJ2-3
d_call: -
clone_size: once

cdr3_aa: CASSLLGQGTLSQPQHF
cdr3_nt: TGTGCCAGCAGTTTATTAGGACAGGGTACCCTAAGTCAGCCCCAGCATTTT
v_call: TRBV28
j_call: TRBJ1-5
d_call: TRBD1
clone_size: -

cdr3_aa: CASSSPHRTGGYPVLTF
cdr3_nt: TGTGCCAGCAGTTCACCACACCGGACAGGGGGGTACCCCGTCCTGACTTTC
v_call: TRBV27
j_call: TRBJ2-6
d_call: TRBD1
clone_size: -

cdr3_aa: CATSIPGGPGTTQYF
cdr3_nt: TGTGCCACCAGCATCCCAGGGGGCCCTGGGACGACCCAGTACTTC
v_call: TRBV15
j_call: TRBJ2-5
d_call: TRBD1
clone_size: -

cdr3_aa: CASSLVSSTDTQYF
cdr3_nt: TGTGCCAGCAGCTTAGTCAGTAGCACAGATACGCAGTATTTT
v_call: TRBV7-9
j_call: TRBJ2-3
d_call: -
clone_size: -

cdr3_aa: CASRAQPQHF
cdr3_nt: TGTGCCAGCAGGGCCCAGCCCCAGCATTTT
v_call: TRBV11-2
j_call: TRBJ1-5
d_call: -
clone_size: -

cdr3_aa: CASSIRGSGGNQPQHF
cdr3_nt: TGTGCCAGTAGTATTCGCGGGAGTGGAGGCAATCAGCCCCAGCATTTT
v_call: TRBV19
j_call: TRBJ1-5
d_call: -
clone_size: -

cdr3_aa: CASSTSTGLSQPQHF
cdr3_nt: TGTGCCAGTAGTACTTCTACAGGGCTAAGTCAGCCCCAGCATTTT
v_call: TRBV19
j_call: TRBJ1-5
d_call: -
clone_size: -

cdr3_aa: CASSQTGANTEAFF
cdr3_nt: TGTGCCAGCAGTCAGACAGGGGCGAACACTGAAGCTTTCTTT
v_call: TRBV6-5
j_call: TRBJ1-1
d_call: TRBD1
clone_size: -

cdr3_aa: CASRLSGGEETQYF
cdr3_nt: TGTGCCAGCAGACTATCGGGGGGCGAAGAGACCCAGTACTTC
v_call: TRBV7-9
j_call: TRBJ2-5
d_call: -
clone_size: few

cdr3_aa: CASSQTSGGAGTDTQYF
cdr3_nt: TGTGCCAGCAGCCAAACTAGCGGGGGGGCGGGCACAGATACGCAGTATTTT
v_call: TRBV4-2
j_call: TRBJ2-3
d_call: TRBD2
clone_size: few

cdr3_aa: CASSSDSNTEAFF
cdr3_nt: TGTGCCAGCAGTTCAGACAGTAACACTGAAGCTTTCTTT
v_call: TRBV2
j_call: TRBJ1-1
d_call: -
clone_size: -

cdr3_aa: CSAHTGREQYF
cdr3_nt: TGCAGTGCACACACAGGGCGTGAGCAGTACTTC
v_call: TRBV20-1
j_call: TRBJ2-7
d_call: -
clone_size: -

cdr3_aa: CASSFDGGIGPQHF
cdr3_nt: TGTGCCAGCAGCTTCGACGGGGGGATTGGGCCCCAGCATTTT
v_call: TRBV7-9
j_call: TRBJ1-5
d_call: -
clone_size: -

cdr3_aa: CASSRDSTIGGNTIYF
cdr3_nt: TGTGCCAGCAGCCGGGACAGTACAATCGGCGGAAACACCATATATTTT
v_call: TRBV4-2
j_call: TRBJ1-3
d_call: TRBD1
clone_size: -

cdr3_aa: CASSPGTGNYGYTF
cdr3_nt: TGTGCCAGTAGTCCGGGGACAGGAAACTATGGCTACACCTTC
v_call: TRBV19
j_call: TRBJ1-2
d_call: TRBD1
clone_size: -

cdr3_aa: CASSGPAGEETQYF
cdr3_nt: TGTGCCAGCAGTGGCCCAGCGGGGGAAGAGACCCAGTACTTC
v_call: TRBV2
j_call: TRBJ2-5
d_call: TRBD2
clone_size: -

cdr3_aa: CASSLDRNQPQHF
cdr3_nt: TGTGCCAGCAGCTTAGACAGAAATCAGCCCCAGCATTTT
v_call: TRBV7-3
j_call: TRBJ1-5
d_call: -
clone_size: -

cdr3_aa: CASSLSSPNQPQHF
cdr3_nt: TGTGCCAGCAGTTTAAGTAGCCCCAATCAGCCCCAGCATTTT
v_call: TRBV28
j_call: TRBJ1-5
d_call: -
clone_size: -

cdr3_aa: CASSTGTSGGAGQYF
cdr3_nt: TGCGCCAGCAGCACCGGGACTAGCGGGGGGGCTGGGCAGTACTTC
v_call: TRBV5-1
j_call: TRBJ2-7
d_call: TRBD2
clone_size: -

cdr3_aa: CASINGGVLETQYF
cdr3_nt: TGTGCCAGCATCAACGGGGGGGTTTTAGAGACCCAGTACTTC
v_call: TRBV28
j_call: TRBJ2-5
d_call: TRBD2
clone_size: once

cdr3_aa: CASKGLVDSPLHF
cdr3_nt: TGTGCCAGTAAGGGGTTAGTGGATTCACCCCTCCACTTT
v_call: TRBV19
j_call: TRBJ1-6
d_call: -
clone_size: -

cdr3_aa: CASSRGQGAYDEQFF
cdr3_nt: TGTGCCAGCAGTAGGGGACAGGGGGCATACGATGAGCAGTTCTTC
v_call: TRBV6-5
j_call: TRBJ2-1
d_call: TRBD1
clone_size: -

cdr3_aa: CASNLLAGASVNEQFF
cdr3_nt: TGCGCCAGCAACTTACTAGCGGGGGCTTCAGTCAATGAGCAGTTCTTC
v_call: TRBV4-1
j_call: TRBJ2-1
d_call: TRBD2
clone_size: -

cdr3_aa: CASSSIRGPNTGELFF
cdr3_nt: TGTGCCAGCAGCTCCATCAGGGGGCCGAACACCGGGGAGCTGTTTTTT
v_call: TRBV11-2
j_call: TRBJ2-2
d_call: TRBD1
clone_size: -

cdr3_aa: CASSIRESSNTEAFF
cdr3_nt: TGTGCCAGTAGTATACGAGAGAGTTCGAACACTGAAGCTTTCTTT
v_call: TRBV19
j_call: TRBJ1-1
d_call: -
clone_size: -